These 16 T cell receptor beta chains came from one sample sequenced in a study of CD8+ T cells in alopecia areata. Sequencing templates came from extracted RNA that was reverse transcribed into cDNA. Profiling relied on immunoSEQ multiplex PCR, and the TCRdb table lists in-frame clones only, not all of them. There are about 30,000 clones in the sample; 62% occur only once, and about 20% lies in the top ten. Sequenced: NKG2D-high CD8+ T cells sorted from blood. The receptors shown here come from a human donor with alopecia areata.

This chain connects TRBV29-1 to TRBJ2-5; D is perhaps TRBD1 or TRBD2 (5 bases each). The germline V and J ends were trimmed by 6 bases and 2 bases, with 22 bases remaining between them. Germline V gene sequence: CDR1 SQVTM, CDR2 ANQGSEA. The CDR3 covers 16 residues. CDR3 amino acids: CSVITVGTGRQETQYF. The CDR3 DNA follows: TGCAGCGTCATTACCGTCGGGACGGGGAGACAAGAGACCCAGTACTTC.

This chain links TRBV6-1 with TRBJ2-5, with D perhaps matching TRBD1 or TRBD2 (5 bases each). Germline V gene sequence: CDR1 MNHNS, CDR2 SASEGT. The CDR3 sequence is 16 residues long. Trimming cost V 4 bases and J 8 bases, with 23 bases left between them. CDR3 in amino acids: CASSGPTGTDFGTQYF. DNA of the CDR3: TGTGCCAGCAGTGGGCCCACCGGGACGGATTTCGGCACCCAGTACTTC.

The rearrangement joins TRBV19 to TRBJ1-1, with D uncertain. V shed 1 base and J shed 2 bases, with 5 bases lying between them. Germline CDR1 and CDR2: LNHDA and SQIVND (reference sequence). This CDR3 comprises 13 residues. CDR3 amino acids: CASSIGSNTEAFF. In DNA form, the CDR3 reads TGTGCCAGTAGTATAGGATCCAACACTGAAGCTTTCTTT.

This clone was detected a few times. The CDR3 sequence is CASREDGLYEQYF. In DNA, the CDR3 is TGTGCCAGCAGAGAAGACGGTCTCTACGAGCAGTACTTC. The V gene is TRBV28, the J gene TRBJ2-7; D is ambiguous. V lost 6 bases to trimming and J lost 3 bases, with 12 bases between them. This CDR3 comprises 13 residues. CDR1 and CDR2 (germline): MDHEN, SYDVKM.

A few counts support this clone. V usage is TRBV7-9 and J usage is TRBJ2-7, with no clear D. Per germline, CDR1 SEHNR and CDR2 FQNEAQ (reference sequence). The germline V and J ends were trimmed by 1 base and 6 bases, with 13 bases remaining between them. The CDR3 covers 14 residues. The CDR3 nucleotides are TGTGCCAGCAGCTTAGGTCTAGGGAAGGGCGAGCAGTACTTC. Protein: CASSLGLGKGEQYF.

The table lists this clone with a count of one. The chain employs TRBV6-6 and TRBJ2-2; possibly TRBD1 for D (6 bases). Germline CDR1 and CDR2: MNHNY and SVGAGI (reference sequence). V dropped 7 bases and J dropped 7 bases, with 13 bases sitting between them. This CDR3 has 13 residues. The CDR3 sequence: CASKLQGIGELFF. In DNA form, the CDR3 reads TGTGCCAGCAAACTACAGGGAATCGGGGAGCTGTTTTTT.

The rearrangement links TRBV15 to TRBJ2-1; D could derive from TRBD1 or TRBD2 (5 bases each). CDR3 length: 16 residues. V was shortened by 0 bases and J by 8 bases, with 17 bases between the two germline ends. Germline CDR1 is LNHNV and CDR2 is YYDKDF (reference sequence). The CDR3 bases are TGTGCCACCAGCAGAGATTTGGGGACCCTGGGCGATGAGCAGTTCTTC. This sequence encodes CATSRDLGTLGDEQFF.

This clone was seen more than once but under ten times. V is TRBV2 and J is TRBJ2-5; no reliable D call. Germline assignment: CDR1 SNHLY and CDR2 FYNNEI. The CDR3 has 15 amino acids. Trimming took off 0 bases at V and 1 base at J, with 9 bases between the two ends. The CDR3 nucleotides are TGTGCCAGCAGTGAAGCGCGGCTATTCCAAGAGACCCAGTACTTC. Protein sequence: CASSEARLFQETQYF.

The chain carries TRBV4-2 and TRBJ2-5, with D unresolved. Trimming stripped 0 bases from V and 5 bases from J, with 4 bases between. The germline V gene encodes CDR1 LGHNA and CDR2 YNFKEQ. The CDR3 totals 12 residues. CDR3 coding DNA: TGTGCCAGCAGCCAAGAAGACGAGACCCAGTACTTC. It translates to CASSQEDETQYF.

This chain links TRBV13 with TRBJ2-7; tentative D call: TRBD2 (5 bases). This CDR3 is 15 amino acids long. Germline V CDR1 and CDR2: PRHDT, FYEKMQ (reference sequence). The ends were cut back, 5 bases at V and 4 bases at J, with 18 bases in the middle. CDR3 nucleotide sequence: TGTGCCAGCAGCCAACCCCTGCCGGGATCTTACGAGCAGTACTTC. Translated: CASSQPLPGSYEQYF.

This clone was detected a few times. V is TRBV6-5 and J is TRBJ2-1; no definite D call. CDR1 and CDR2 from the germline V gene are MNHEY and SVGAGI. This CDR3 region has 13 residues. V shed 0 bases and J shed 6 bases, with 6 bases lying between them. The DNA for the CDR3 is TGTGCCAGCAGTTACTCGATCAGCAATGAGCAGTTCTTC. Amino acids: CASSYSISNEQFF.

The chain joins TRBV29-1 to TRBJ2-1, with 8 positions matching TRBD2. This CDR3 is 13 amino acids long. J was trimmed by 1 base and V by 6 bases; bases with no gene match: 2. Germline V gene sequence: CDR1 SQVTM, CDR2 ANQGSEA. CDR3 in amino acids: CSVRLASYNEQFF. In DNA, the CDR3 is TGCAGCGTGAGACTAGCGTCCTACAATGAGCAGTTCTTC.

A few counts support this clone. CDR3 region: CATSWGYETQYF. Here the CDR3 DNA reads TGTGCCACCTCCTGGGGGTACGAGACCCAGTACTTC. V usage is TRBV19 and J usage is TRBJ2-5; D may be TRBD1 or TRBD2 (5 bases each). V was shortened by 10 bases and J by 5 bases, with 14 bases between the two germline ends. CDR1 is LNHDA and CDR2 is SQIVND in the germline V gene (reference sequence). The CDR3 consists of 12 residues.

The CDR3 nucleotides read TGCGCCAGCAGCCAACAGGGACAGCGGGACACTGAAGCTTTCTTT. Protein sequence: CASSQQGQRDTEAFF. The chain uses TRBV4-3 and TRBJ1-1; the match to TRBD1 covers 7 bases. This CDR3 has 15 amino acids. CDR1 LGHNA and CDR2 YSLEER come from the germline V gene. V lost 2 bases to trimming and J lost 3 bases; unmatched junction nucleotides: 6.

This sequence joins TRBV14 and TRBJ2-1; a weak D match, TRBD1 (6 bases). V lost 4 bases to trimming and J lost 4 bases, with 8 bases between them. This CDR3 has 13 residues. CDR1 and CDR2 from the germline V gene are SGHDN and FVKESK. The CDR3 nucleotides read TGTGCCAGCAGCCGGACAGAGTACAATGAGCAGTTCTTC. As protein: CASSRTEYNEQFF.

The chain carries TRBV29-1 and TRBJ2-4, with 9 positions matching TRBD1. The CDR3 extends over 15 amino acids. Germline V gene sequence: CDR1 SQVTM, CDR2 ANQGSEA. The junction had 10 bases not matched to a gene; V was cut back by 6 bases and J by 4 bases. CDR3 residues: CSVLPTGTGKNIQYF. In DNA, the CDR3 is TGCAGCGTCCTACCCACCGGGACAGGGAAAAACATTCAGTACTTC.